The rows below give T cell receptor beta chains drawn from one sample of a study of T cells in Graves' hyperthyroidism and ophthalmopathy. TCRdb re-analysed the multiplex PCR reads in MiXCR, keeping a single row per CDR3 protein. The sample yields 450,000 to 650,000 distinct CDR3 sequences, about 14% seen once. The sample comprised blood. Receptor source: a woman aged 18-29 years with Graves' ophthalmopathy. Both conserved end residues are part of each CDR3. A D gene is named only where the DNA matches it firmly. Size is omitted from some rows. Given values are once, few, many or a class for expanded clones.

D gene | J gene | V gene | clone size | CDR3 DNA | CDR3 protein
- | TRBJ2-1 | TRBV7-9 | many | TGTGCCAGCAGCTTGGGAAAGTGGGGTTCCTACAATGAGCAGTTCTTC | CASSLGKWGSYNEQFF
- | TRBJ2-7 | TRBV20-1 | - | TGCAGTGCCGTGATAGCTGGCGGGACCTACGAGCAGTACTTC | CSAVIAGGTYEQYF
TRBD2 | TRBJ2-7 | TRBV19 | - | TGTGCCAGTAGTAACCCGGGACTAGCGGGGAGGAACGAGCAGTACTTC | CASSNPGLAGRNEQYF
- | TRBJ1-1 | TRBV28 | few | TGTGCCAGCAGCCACGGAGAACGGACAGACGAGGCTTTCTTT | CASSHGERTDEAFF
- | TRBJ2-7 | TRBV4-2 | many | TGTGCCAGCAGCCACCAAACCACCTACGAGCAGTACTTC | CASSHQTTYEQYF
TRBD2 | TRBJ2-4 | TRBV11-2 | - | TGTGCCAGCAGCTTAGGTAGCGGGGGGGGTAGAGGAAGGTACTTC | CASSLGSGGGRGRYF
TRBD1 | TRBJ1-1 | TRBV27 | few | TGTGCCAGCAATCAGGGGGCGGGGGACACTGAAGCTTTCTTT | CASNQGAGDTEAFF
- | TRBJ1-4 | TRBV6-1 | few | TGTGCCAGCAGTCGCGAGGCGGGAGGGAGTGGTGAAAAACTGTTTTTT | CASSREAGGSGEKLFF
- | TRBJ2-4 | TRBV5-6 | - | TGTGCCTGCAGCTTGGCGGGGTTAGCCAAAAACATTCAGTACTTC | CACSLAGLAKNIQYF
TRBD2 | TRBJ2-3 | TRBV5-6 | - | TGTGCCAGCAGCTTCCAGAGCGGGAGGAAGGCAGATACGCAGTATTTT | CASSFQSGRKADTQYF
TRBD2 | TRBJ2-1 | TRBV20-1 | many | TGCAGTGCTAGAGACCCGGTTCTTCTAGCGGACAATGAGCAGTTCTTC | CSARDPVLLADNEQFF
TRBD1 | TRBJ2-7 | TRBV20-1 | many | TGCAGTGTTTACGAACGGGACAGGGACTACGAGCAGTACTTC | CSVYERDRDYEQYF
- | TRBJ1-4 | TRBV20-1 | many | TGCAGTGCTAGAGCTCACCCGGGGGATGAAAAACTGTTTTTT | CSARAHPGDEKLFF
TRBD1 | TRBJ2-7 | TRBV7-9 | many | TGTGCCAGCAGCTTCGGACAGGGATCCCTACTTGTCTACGAGCAGTACTTC | CASSFGQGSLLVYEQYF
- | TRBJ2-3 | TRBV12-3/TRBV12-4 | many | TGTGCCAGCAGTTTGGCCCGAATAACCACAGATACGCAGTATTTT | CASSLARITTDTQYF
- | TRBJ1-2 | TRBV7-8 | many | TGTGCCAGCAGCCGGCTGGGACTGAACTATGGCTACACCTTC | CASSRLGLNYGYTF
- | TRBJ2-5 | TRBV6-1 | many | TGTGCCAGCATCCAGGGGCCCGGCGGGACCCAGTACTTC | CASIQGPGGTQYF
- | TRBJ2-7 | TRBV3-1 | few | TGTGCCAGCAGCCCACGGACTAACTCCTACGAGCAGTGCTTC | CASSPRTNSYEQCF
- | TRBJ2-7 | TRBV6-2/TRBV6-3 | many | TGTGCCAGCAGTTGGCCACGCTGGAACGAGCAGTACTTC | CASSWPRWNEQYF
- | TRBJ2-2 | TRBV5-6 | - | TGTGCCAGCAAGACAGAGAACACCGGGGAGCTGTTTTTT | CASKTENTGELFF
TRBD1 | TRBJ2-3 | TRBV24-1 | - | TGTGCCACCAGTGGCGGACAGGGCACAGATACGCAGTATTTT | CATSGGQGTDTQYF
- | TRBJ1-1 | TRBV7-8 | many | TGTGCCAGCAGCTTAGGGTGGTTAAGTGGGTACACTGAAGCTTTCTTT | CASSLGWLSGYTEAFF
- | TRBJ2-1 | TRBV11-3 | many | TGTGCCAGCAGCAGCGGACAAAAGACACACGATGAGCAGTTCTTC | CASSSGQKTHDEQFF
- | TRBJ2-1 | TRBV6-1 | many | TGTGCCAGCAGTCCCTTGTCTAACGTCAATGAGCAGTTCTTC | CASSPLSNVNEQFF
- | TRBJ2-5 | TRBV6-2/TRBV6-3 | many | TGTGCCAGCAGTTTCGTGGGGTGGAGATCTGAGACCCAGTACTTC | CASSFVGWRSETQYF
TRBD1 | TRBJ2-1 | TRBV12-3/TRBV12-4 | once | TGTGCCAGCAGTCTCAGGGGGCATCTCAATGAGCAGTTCTTC | CASSLRGHLNEQFF
- | TRBJ2-1 | TRBV24-1 | many | TGTGCCACCAGTGGAGTAGGTACGACCTACAATGAGCAGTTCTTC | CATSGVGTTYNEQFF
- | TRBJ1-1 | TRBV18 | - | TGTGCCAGCTCACCTTCGACTCCGAACACTGAAGCTTTCTTT | CASSPSTPNTEAFF
TRBD2 | TRBJ2-1 | TRBV6-1 | - | TGTGCCGGCAGGCGGGGGGGCGGTTTTTCCACCCATGAGCAGTTCTTC | CAGRRGGGFSTHEQFF
- | TRBJ1-6 | TRBV6-5 | many | TGTGCCAGCAGTTACCGCGGGCCGGACTATAATTCACCCCTCCACTTT | CASSYRGPDYNSPLHF
TRBD2 | TRBJ2-7 | TRBV28 | many | TGTGCCAGCAGTCCGCGATTCACGCTAGCGGGAGGGCAAGAGCAGTACTTC | CASSPRFTLAGGQEQYF
TRBD2 | TRBJ2-1 | TRBV2 | many | TGTGCCAGCAGTCGACTAGCGGCCATGTACAATGAGCAGTTCTTC | CASSRLAAMYNEQFF
- | TRBJ2-2 | TRBV7-7 | - | TGTGCTAGCAGCCTCTCCGGGACACTCACCGGGGAGCTGTTTTTT | CASSLSGTLTGELFF
- | TRBJ2-4 | TRBV6-5 | - | TGTGCCAGCAGTTCCGAAATGGAAGCCAAAAACATTCAGTACTTC | CASSSEMEAKNIQYF
- | TRBJ1-2 | TRBV19 | few | TGTGCCAGTAGTTCCCAAACAGGGAGCTATGGCTACACCTTC | CASSSQTGSYGYTF
- | TRBJ2-2 | TRBV19 | few | TGTGCCAGTAGGCCCCGACTAGCCGGGGAGCTGTTTTTT | CASRPRLAGELFF